A single sample gave rise to the 4 T cell receptor beta chains below, sequenced in a study of T cells in Graves' hyperthyroidism and ophthalmopathy. RNA transcripts served as the template for amplifying TCR beta CDR3 regions. TCR CDR3 regions were first amplified by RT-PCR with HTBI primers. One entry per CDR3 protein, called by TCRdb with MiXCR from the multiplex PCR reads. Of 660,000 or so distinct CDR3 sequences listed, 20% to 25% were seen once; the top ten hold 34%. The sequenced sample was blood. These receptors all come from a man younger than 45 with Graves' ophthalmopathy.

The CDR3 loop is CAIYSNTGELFF. CDR3 bases: TGTGCCATCTATTCGAACACCGGGGAGCTGTTTTTT. The rearrangement joins TRBV10-3 to TRBJ2-2; D is unclear. The germline V gene encodes CDR1 ENHRY and CDR2 SYGVKD. The CDR3 spans 12 residues. V was cut by 8 bases and J by 0 bases, with 4 bases left in between.

This clonotype was picked up a small number of times. The gene calls are TRBV15 and TRBJ2-5; D might be TRBD2 (5 bases). Deletions cut 4 bases from V and 3 bases from J, with 12 bases between. The CDR3 is 14 amino acids. Germline V gives CDR1 LNHNV, CDR2 YYDKDF (reference sequence). Written as DNA, the CDR3 is TGTGCCACCAGCACCTGGGGAGTTAAAGAGACCCAGTACTTC. Amino acids: CATSTWGVKETQYF. The full variable domain, with the rest looked up from reference TRBV15 and TRBJ2-5, is DAMVIQNPRYQVTQFGKPVTLSCSQTLNHNVMYWYQQKSSQAPKLLFHYYDKDFNNEADTPDNFQSRRPNTSFCFLDIRSPGLGDTAMYLCATSTWGVKETQYFGPGTRLLVL.

This clonotype was found many times. J is TRBJ1-1 and V is TRBV10-3, with D possibly TRBD1 on 5 matching bases. V lost 6 bases, J lost 4 bases, and 21 bases lay in between. Germline V gene lookup returns CDR1 ENHRY and CDR2 SYGVKD. The length of the CDR3 is 16 residues. The CDR3 spells CAISPMGGDTGTEAFF. The CDR3 DNA follows: TGTGCCATCAGCCCAATGGGGGGGGATACGGGCACTGAAGCTTTCTTT.

About this clonotype itself: One base away lies a much larger clone, so this may be a sequencing read error. The V gene is TRBV27, the J gene TRBJ2-1, with a tentative D call TRBD1 (6 bases). V lost 2 bases and J 9 bases, leaving 20 bases between the germline ends. The CDR3 has 16 amino acids. Per germline, CDR1 MNHEY and CDR2 SMNVEV (reference sequence). CDR3 amino acids: CASSLPPRQAAGEQFF. In DNA, the CDR3 is TGTGCCAGCAGTTTACCTCCGAGACAGGCGGCAGGTGAGCAGTTCTTC.